Listed below are T cell receptor beta chains from one sample, sequenced in a study of beta chain features in type 1 diabetes. Data came from immunoSEQ multiplex PCR; TCRdb stores just in-frame clones and leaves some out. The sample has 200,000 to 250,000 clones, approximately 70% seen once. The sample comprised naive CD4+ T cells from blood. The source of these receptors is a man younger than 40 in good health. Both conserved end residues are part of each CDR3. Fields, in order: clone size, D gene, V gene, J gene, CDR3 protein, CDR3 DNA. D genes are given only for firm matches. Part of the rows lack a size; the others show once, few, many or a class for expanded clones.

.,.,TRBV13,TRBJ2-1,CASSLGWDRGGEQFF,TGTGCCAGCAGCTTAGGCTGGGACCGCGGAGGTGAGCAGTTCTTC
few,.,TRBV30,TRBJ2-3,CAWSASSVSTDTQYF,TGTGCCTGGAGTGCCTCTAGCGTCAGCACAGATACGCAGTATTTT
.,.,TRBV29-1,TRBJ2-3,CSGGGDTQYF,TGCAGCGGCGGCGGGGATACGCAGTATTTT
few,.,TRBV29-1,TRBJ2-3,CSVDEGGSDTQYF,TGCAGCGTTGATGAAGGTGGCTCAGATACGCAGTATTTT
.,.,TRBV2,TRBJ2-5,CASSESGETQYF,TGTGCCAGCAGTGAAAGTGGGGAGACCCAGTACTTC
.,.,TRBV30,TRBJ2-7,CAWSVGGSVGEQYF,TGTGCCTGGAGTGTAGGGGGTAGCGTGGGCGAGCAGTACTTC
.,.,TRBV29-1,TRBJ1-1,CSVISRLNTEAFF,TGCAGCGTTATCAGTAGATTGAACACTGAAGCTTTCTTT
few,.,TRBV7-9,TRBJ2-5,CASSSQETQYF,TGTGCCAGCAGCTCACAGGAGACCCAGTACTTC
.,.,TRBV18,TRBJ2-7,CASSPPDTYEQYF,TGTGCCAGCTCACCCCCGGACACCTACGAGCAGTACTTC
.,.,TRBV30,TRBJ1-3,CAWSVLRTGNTIYF,TGTGCCTGGAGTGTACTAAGGACTGGAAACACCATATATTTT
.,.,TRBV9,TRBJ2-1,CASSEEIVGGDEQFF,TGTGCCAGCAGCGAGGAGATCGTGGGAGGAGATGAGCAGTTCTTC
.,.,TRBV6-5,TRBJ2-2,CASTRVPGELFF,TGTGCCAGCACCAGGGTTCCCGGGGAGCTGTTTTTT
once,.,TRBV7-9,TRBJ2-7,CASSSESSYEQYF,TGTGCCAGCAGCTCCGAGAGCTCCTACGAGCAGTACTTC
.,.,TRBV30,TRBJ1-1,CAWSARDGVNTEAFF,TGTGCCTGGAGTGCCAGGGACGGAGTGAACACTGAAGCTTTCTTT
.,.,TRBV7-8,TRBJ2-2,CASSPSKYGELFF,TGTGCCAGCAGCCCTAGCAAGTACGGGGAGCTGTTTTTT
.,.,TRBV20-1,TRBJ2-1,CSALGLNEQFF,TGCAGTGCTCTAGGTTTAAATGAGCAGTTCTTC
once,.,TRBV30,TRBJ1-6,CAGSPRGVNSPLHF,TGTGCCGGATCCCCCCGGGGAGTTAATTCACCCCTCCACTTT
few,TRBD2,TRBV25-1,TRBJ2-1,CASTLAGGNEQFF,TGTGCCAGCACGCTAGCGGGAGGTAATGAGCAGTTCTTC
.,.,TRBV7-2,TRBJ2-5,CASSLMETQYF,TGTGCCAGCAGCTTAATGGAGACCCAGTACTTC
.,.,TRBV30,TRBJ1-2,CAWRTGRHYGYTF,TGTGCCTGGAGGACAGGAAGACACTATGGCTACACCTTC
.,.,TRBV7-9,TRBJ1-3,CASSPHLTSSGNTIYF,TGTGCCAGCAGCCCCCACCTGACATCCTCTGGAAACACCATATATTTT
.,TRBD2,TRBV9,TRBJ2-3,CASASGVGDTQYF,TGTGCCAGCGCTAGCGGGGTGGGGGATACGCAGTATTTT
.,.,TRBV5-4,TRBJ2-5,CASSLASLETQYF,TGTGCCAGCAGCTTGGCTTCCCTAGAGACCCAGTACTTC
.,.,TRBV29-1,TRBJ1-1,CSGHLNTEAFF,TGCAGCGGACATTTGAACACTGAAGCTTTCTTT
once,.,TRBV29-1,TRBJ1-2,CSVDRDGYTF,TGCAGCGTTGATAGGGATGGCTACACCTTC
.,.,TRBV30,TRBJ1-6,CAWSSGYNSPLHF,TGTGCCTGGAGTTCAGGTTATAATTCACCCCTCCACTTT
.,.,TRBV7-9,TRBJ2-3,CASKLRADTQYF,TGTGCCAGTAAACTAAGGGCAGATACGCAGTATTTT
.,.,TRBV29-1,TRBJ2-2,CSASEGGDRELFF,TGCAGCGCCTCCGAAGGAGGGGACCGGGAGCTGTTTTTT
.,.,TRBV29-1,TRBJ2-5,CSLTQGGETQYF,TGCAGCCTTACCCAGGGAGGAGAGACCCAGTACTTC
.,.,TRBV10-3,TRBJ2-7,CAISESGYEQYF,TGTGCCATCAGTGAGTCGGGCTACGAGCAGTACTTC
.,.,TRBV15,TRBJ1-5,CATSRVRDQPQHF,TGTGCCACCAGCAGAGTCCGGGATCAGCCCCAGCATTTT
.,.,TRBV18,TRBJ2-7,CASSPDVEQYF,TGTGCCAGCTCACCCGATGTAGAGCAGTACTTC
once,.,TRBV11-2,TRBJ2-5,CASSPQGLPQETQYF,TGTGCCAGCAGCCCGCAGGGACTCCCACAAGAGACCCAGTACTTC
.,.,TRBV5-1,TRBJ2-5,CASSSFDSGKETQYF,TGCGCCAGCAGCTCATTTGATTCGGGAAAAGAGACCCAGTACTTC
.,.,TRBV7-9,TRBJ1-6,CASSSNRNDVNSPLHF,TGTGCCAGCAGCTCGAACAGGAATGATGTTAATTCACCCCTCCACTTT
.,.,TRBV2,TRBJ2-1,CASSGDRSSYNEQFF,TGTGCCAGCAGCGGGGACCGCAGCTCCTACAATGAGCAGTTCTTC
.,.,TRBV27,TRBJ2-3,CASRGLLGDTQYF,TGTGCCAGCAGGGGACTCCTGGGAGATACGCAGTATTTT
few,.,TRBV29-1,TRBJ2-3,CSSKTDTQYF,TGCAGCTCGAAAACAGATACGCAGTATTTT
.,.,TRBV29-1,TRBJ2-1,CSVVFRTETSYNEQFF,TGCAGCGTTGTTTTCAGGACGGAGACCTCCTACAATGAGCAGTTCTTC
.,TRBD2,TRBV28,TRBJ2-7,CASSFEAGGVPYEQYF,TGTGCCAGCAGTTTTGAAGCGGGAGGTGTACCCTACGAGCAGTACTTC
.,.,TRBV30,TRBJ1-5,CAYGTSLNQPQHF,TGTGCCTACGGGACTTCCCTTAATCAGCCCCAGCATTTT
.,.,TRBV7-2,TRBJ2-3,CASSLANTDTQYF,TGTGCCAGCAGCTTAGCGAACACAGATACGCAGTATTTT
.,TRBD2,TRBV9,TRBJ2-1,CASSVSSGENNEQFF,TGTGCCAGCAGCGTCTCTAGCGGGGAGAACAATGAGCAGTTCTTC
.,.,TRBV5-1,TRBJ2-1,CATPRSRDCDEQFF,TGCGCCACCCCGAGGTCGAGGGACTGCGATGAGCAGTTCTTC
.,.,TRBV2,TRBJ2-5,CASGLAQETQYF,TGTGCCAGCGGTCTAGCACAAGAGACCCAGTACTTC
.,TRBD1,TRBV25-1,TRBJ1-1,CASSRQGGNTEAFF,TGTGCCAGCAGTAGACAGGGGGGTAACACTGAAGCTTTCTTT
few,.,TRBV7-2,TRBJ2-5,CASSIQETQYF,TGTGCCAGCAGCATCCAAGAGACCCAGTACTTC
few,.,TRBV21-1,TRBJ1-5,CASLGGPDQPQHF,TGTGCCAGTCTTGGAGGTCCCGATCAGCCCCAGCATTTT
.,.,TRBV7-2,TRBJ1-5,CASSFWPQGDQPQHF,TGTGCCAGCAGCTTCTGGCCCCAGGGTGATCAGCCCCAGCATTTT
.,TRBD1,TRBV30,TRBJ2-1,CAWSPTGARGEQFF,TGTGCCTGGTCGCCTACAGGGGCGAGAGGTGAGCAGTTCTTC
.,TRBD2,TRBV30,TRBJ2-1,CAWSVRGGPSSYNEQFF,TGTGCCTGGAGTGTACGGGGAGGGCCGAGCTCCTACAATGAGCAGTTCTTC
few,TRBD2,TRBV29-1,TRBJ2-3,CSVDGLAGGTDTQYF,TGCAGCGTTGACGGACTAGCGGGAGGAACAGATACGCAGTATTTT
.,.,TRBV30,TRBJ1-1,CAWSPGMNTEAFF,TGTGCCTGGAGTCCCGGTATGAACACTGAAGCTTTCTTT
once,.,TRBV6-1,TRBJ1-1,CASSEFRWGRDTEAFF,TGTGCCAGCAGTGAATTTCGGTGGGGAAGGGACACTGAAGCTTTCTTT